The clone carrying this T cell receptor (beta chain) showed up just a few times. This sample was included in a study of blood T cells in healthy people across ages. Primers used in a second PCR of about 7 to 11 cycles were a sample-barcoded 5' primer and a J-beta primer mix. From the 5' RACE reads, TCRdb called clonotypes with MiXCR, one entry per CDR3 protein. The table has roughly 500,000 distinct CDR3 sequences, around 24% seen once. Germline CDR1 and CDR2: MDHEN and SYDVKM. CDR3 size: 16 residues. Trimming shortened V by 2 bases and J by 1 base, and 15 bases separated the two germline ends. This sample was also put to use in a study of T cells of mothers and their children. From that paper: Every microgram of extracted RNA entered cDNA synthesis, around 1.4 ug per 15 ul. Unrelated mother-child pairs always had slightly, but never significantly, lower normalized overlap than related pairs.

Sequenced: blood. The TCR sequence derives from a boy between 10 and 17 years old in good health. The chain recombines TRBV28 with TRBJ2-7; D possibly corresponds to TRBD1 (6 bases). The CDR3, as DNA: TGTGCCAGCAGTTTAGAGCAGGGGAAACGGTCCTACGAGCAGTACTTC. This encodes CASSLEQGKRSYEQYF.